These 16 T cell receptor beta chains were sequenced from one sample in a study of beta chain features in type 1 diabetes. These receptors lack a known antigen. General study findings and limits: The study found moderately but significantly shorter TCRB CDR3s in all four CD4+ subsets of Type 1 diabetes patients.

What was sequenced were expressed TCRB transcripts, since all of the isolated RNA had been reverse transcribed. Assay: immunoSEQ multiplex PCR; the TCRdb copy retains only in-frame clones and omits some. Of hundreds of thousands of clones in the sample, 11% to 15% were seen once. Sequenced material: naive CD4+ T cells from blood. The receptors stem from a man in his late teens or twenties with type 1 diabetes.

This chain joins TRBV7-9 and TRBJ2-1; TRBD2 matches 10 bases. The CDR3 runs to 16 residues. The trim removed 3 bases at V and 12 bases at J, leaving 14 bases unmatched. Germline V gives CDR1 SEHNR, CDR2 FQNEAQ (reference sequence). The CDR3 nucleotides are TGTGCCAGCAGCTTCCTCAGCGGGAGGGTCTTGGATGGGCAGTTCTTC. This encodes CASSFLSGRVLDGQFF.

This clone was counted only a few times. The chain carries TRBV10-2 and TRBJ2-7; no definite D call. With 3 bases removed from V and 0 bases from J, the gap between germline ends came to 3 bases. CDR1 is WSHSY and CDR2 is SAAADI in the germline V gene. This CDR3 has 12 amino acids. CDR3 protein: CASSDYSYEQYF. The CDR3 DNA follows: TGCGCCAGCAGTGACTACTCCTACGAGCAGTACTTC.

This clone was seen more than once but under ten times. The sample holds other DNA sequences that translate to the same CDR3. J is TRBJ2-7 and V is TRBV7-9; D ambiguous. V was shortened by 0 bases and J by 2 bases, with 8 bases between the two germline ends. Germline-derived CDR1 and CDR2 are SEHNR and FQNEAQ (reference sequence). The CDR3 sequence is 14 residues long. The CDR3 reads CASSLAAGTYEQYF. The DNA of the CDR3 is TGTGCCAGCAGCTTAGCGGCAGGTACCTACGAGCAGTACTTC.

This clone appeared a few times. The chain has TRBV7-2 and TRBJ2-1; 7 positions agree with TRBD2. The CDR3 sequence is 15 residues long. The germline V gene encodes CDR1 SGHTA and CDR2 FQGNSA. Germline trimming cut 6 bases from V and 6 bases from J; bases unmatched to any gene: 11. The CDR3 region has the DNA TGTGCCAGCAGTCCTTTTGACTGGGGGGGCAATGAGCAGTTCTTC. It is translated as CASSPFDWGGNEQFF.

This clone has more than one count but fewer than ten. This chain connects TRBV11-2 to TRBJ1-1; D is possibly TRBD1 (5 bases). Germline CDR1 and CDR2: SGHAT and FQNNGV. Trimming pared 6 bases from V and 1 base from J, leaving 12 bases between. The CDR3 loop spans 14 amino acids. CDR3 residues: CASSPSGPNTEAFF. CDR3 nucleotide sequence: TGTGCCAGCAGTCCGTCAGGGCCGAACACTGAAGCTTTCTTT. Filled out from reference TRBV11-2 and TRBJ1-1, the complete variable domain reads EAGVAQSPRYKIIEKRQSVAFWCNPISGHATLYWYQQILGQGPKLLIQFQNNGVVDDSQLPKDRFSAERLKGVDSTLKIQPAKLEDSAVYLCASSPSGPNTEAFFGQGTRLTVV.

J is TRBJ2-7 and V is TRBV6-6; possible D gene TRBD2, 6 bases. Germline V lookup: CDR1 MNHNY, CDR2 SVGAGI (reference sequence). The CDR3 consists of 15 residues. Trimming took 4 bases from V and 0 from J, leaving 13 bases between them. The CDR3 sequence: CASSSPGVSSYEQYF. CDR3 nucleotide sequence: TGTGCCAGCAGTTCCCCGGGGGTGAGCTCCTACGAGCAGTACTTC.

The sample holds a few counts of this clone. The chain carries TRBV5-1 and TRBJ1-2; TRBD1 agrees at 7 bases. Germline-derived CDR1 and CDR2 are SGHRS and YFSETQ. V shed 2 bases and J 10 bases; nucleotides not matched to a gene: 5. This CDR3 is built from 12 residues. CDR3 in DNA: TGCGCCAGCAGCTTCGACAGGGTTGACTACACCTTC. Amino acids: CASSFDRVDYTF.

This clone was detected a few times. The rearrangement links TRBV4-3 to TRBJ2-7; no clear D gene. The CDR3 length is 15 residues. Germline CDR1 LGHNA, CDR2 YSLEER. Deletions cut 0 bases from V and 0 bases from J, with 9 bases between. CDR3 in amino acids: CASSQDAVASYEQYF. The DNA of the CDR3 is TGCGCCAGCAGCCAAGATGCAGTCGCCTCCTACGAGCAGTACTTC.

The rearrangement joins TRBV7-9 to TRBJ2-5, with D perhaps TRBD2 (6 bases). Germline-derived CDR1 and CDR2 are SEHNR and FQNEAQ (reference sequence). V was cut by 8 bases and J by 1 base, with 14 bases left in between. The CDR3 totals 14 residues. The CDR3, as DNA: TGTGCCAGCGGCCCCGGGACTTTCCAAGAGACCCAGTACTTC. Residues: CASGPGTFQETQYF.

This clone was observed a few times. The chain recombines TRBV2 with TRBJ1-2; D is unresolved. The CDR3 runs to 12 residues. CDR1 and CDR2 from the germline V gene are SNHLY and FYNNEI. V was cut by 5 bases and J by 7 bases, with 11 bases left in between. The CDR3 DNA reads as TGTGCCAGCAGTTCCGACGTTGTTGGCTACACCTTC. Its protein product is CASSSDVVGYTF.

The chain links TRBV4-2 to TRBJ2-2, with a possible D match to TRBD1 (5 bases). CDR1 and CDR2 (germline): LGHNA, YNFKEQ. The CDR3 runs 14 residues. V lost 0 bases, J lost 7 bases, and 9 bases lay in between. DNA of the CDR3: TGTGCCAGCAGCCAAGAATTTAGGGGCGGGGAGCTGTTTTTT. Translated, it gives CASSQEFRGGELFF.

The chain links TRBV9 to TRBJ2-1; D is uncertain. From germline, CDR1 is SGDLS and CDR2 YYNGEE. V lost 0 bases and J 2 bases, leaving 6 bases between the germline ends. This CDR3 has 14 amino acids. The CDR3 reads CASSVADTYNEQFF. CDR3 DNA: TGTGCCAGCAGCGTAGCAGATACCTACAATGAGCAGTTCTTC. Drawing the rest from reference TRBV9 and TRBJ2-1, the complete variable domain is DSGVTQTPKHLITATGQRVTLRCSPRSGDLSVYWYQQSLDQGLQFLIQYYNGEERAKGNILERFSAQQFPDLHSELNLSSLELGDSALYFCASSVADTYNEQFFGPGTRLTVL.

The chain recombines TRBV7-9 with TRBJ2-3; D gene uncertain. The CDR3 covers 16 residues. V dropped 0 bases and J dropped 2 bases, with 12 bases sitting between them. CDR1 is SEHNR and CDR2 is FQNEAQ in the germline V gene (reference sequence). In DNA, the CDR3 is TGTGCCAGCAGCTTAGCGCGATCAGGAATCACAGATACGCAGTATTTT. Protein sequence: CASSLARSGITDTQYF. Full variable domain (outside the CDR3, taken from reference TRBV7-9 and TRBJ2-3): DTGVSQNPRHKITKRGQNVTFRCDPISEHNRLYWYRQTLGQGPEFLTYFQNEAQLEKSRLLSDRFSAERPKGSFSTLEIQRTEQGDSAMYLCASSLARSGITDTQYFGPGTRLTVL.

In this sample, this clone turned up a few times. This rearrangement joins TRBV2 to TRBJ2-1; D perhaps matches TRBD2 (6 bases). CDR1 is SNHLY and CDR2 is FYNNEI in the germline V gene. This CDR3 spans 14 amino acids. Trimming shortened V by 3 bases and J by 4 bases, and 10 bases separated the two germline ends. The CDR3 here is CASSDGTQYNEQFF. In nucleotides, the CDR3 is TGTGCCAGCAGTGACGGGACTCAATACAATGAGCAGTTCTTC.

Concerning this clone itself: Other DNA variants within this sample encode the same CDR3. The CDR3 bases are TGTGCCAGCAGCGTAGGAGGGTTCACAGATACGCAGTATTTT. Residues: CASSVGGFTDTQYF. V usage is TRBV9 and J usage is TRBJ2-3; D possibly corresponds to TRBD2 (5 bases). The CDR3 runs to 14 residues. V was clipped by 0 bases and J by 2 bases, with 7 bases between them. The germline V gene has CDR1 SGDLS and CDR2 YYNGEE.

This clone has more than one count but fewer than ten. The rearrangement joins TRBV3-2 to TRBJ1-1. TRBV3-2 is designated a pseudogene. The CDR3 totals 9 residues. CDR3 sequence (DNA): TGTGCCACCGACGGTGAAGCTTTCTTT. Translating it yields CATDGEAFF.